The clone carrying this TCR beta chain has ten or more counts. This entry is derived from a study of T cell repertoires in cytomegalovirus infection. Study background: Through public TCR beta signatures, both CMV infection and matching HLA type were indicated.

Via MiXCR, TCRdb re-called the reads, giving one row per CDR3 protein. The sample holds a few hundred thousand distinct CDR3 sequences, around 15% seen once. Per germline, CDR1 SGHTA and CDR2 FQGNSA. This CDR3 has 16 residues. V lost 6 bases and J 5 bases, leaving 19 bases between the germline ends. This TCR derives from a human donor in good health (CMV status not recorded). Some clones in this sample may be carry-over from other donors' samples. The rearrangement uses TRBV7-2 and TRBJ1-4; D may be TRBD1 (5 bases). The material sequenced was PBMCs. In DNA form, the CDR3 reads TGTGCCAGCAGTTTATTTAGTCGGGGACCCAATGAAAAACTGTTTTTT. Protein: CASSLFSRGPNEKLFF.